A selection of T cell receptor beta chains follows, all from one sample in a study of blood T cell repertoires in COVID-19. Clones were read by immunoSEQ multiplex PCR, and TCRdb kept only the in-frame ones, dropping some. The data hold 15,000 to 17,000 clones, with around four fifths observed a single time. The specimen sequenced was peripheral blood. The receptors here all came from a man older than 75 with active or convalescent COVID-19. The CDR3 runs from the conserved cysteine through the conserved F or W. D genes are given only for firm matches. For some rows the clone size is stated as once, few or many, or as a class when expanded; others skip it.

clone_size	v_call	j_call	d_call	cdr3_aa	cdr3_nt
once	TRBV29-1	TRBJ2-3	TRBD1	CSVGKDRVEDTQYF	TGCAGCGTTGGTAAGGACAGGGTGGAAGATACGCAGTATTTT
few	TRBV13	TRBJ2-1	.	CASSLPDNEQFF	TGTGCCAGCAGCTTACCCGACAATGAGCAGTTCTTC
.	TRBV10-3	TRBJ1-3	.	CAIKWTESGNTIYF	TGTGCCATCAAGTGGACAGAGTCTGGAAACACCATATATTTT
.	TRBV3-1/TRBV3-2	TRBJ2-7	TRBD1	CASSQVLGTGSYEQYF	TGTGCCAGCAGCCAAGTCCTCGGGACAGGGTCCTACGAGCAGTACTTC
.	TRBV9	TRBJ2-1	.	CASSVAPTHYNEQFF	TGTGCCAGCAGCGTAGCTCCGACACATTACAATGAGCAGTTCTTC
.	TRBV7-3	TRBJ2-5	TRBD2	CASSLGGVRETQYF	TGTGCCAGCAGCTTGGGAGGGGTCCGTGAGACCCAGTACTTC
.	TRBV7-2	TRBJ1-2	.	CASSPDRRYGYTF	TGTGCCAGCAGTCCGGACAGACGCTATGGCTACACCTTC
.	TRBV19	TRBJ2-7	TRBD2	CASSIGLAAYEQYF	TGTGCCAGTAGTATAGGACTAGCAGCCTACGAGCAGTACTTC
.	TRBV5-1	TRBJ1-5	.	CASSSVGGNQPQHF	TGCGCCAGCAGCTCGGTAGGGGGCAATCAGCCCCAGCATTTT
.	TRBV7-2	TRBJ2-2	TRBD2	CASSPRIRLAGRNTGELFF	TGTGCCAGCAGCCCTAGGATTCGACTAGCGGGGAGAAACACCGGGGAGCTGTTTTTT
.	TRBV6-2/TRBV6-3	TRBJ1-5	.	CASSYGGVWADQPQHF	TGTGCCAGCAGTTACGGAGGGGTATGGGCTGATCAGCCCCAGCATTTT
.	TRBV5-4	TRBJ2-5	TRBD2	CASSLWTSGGRETQYF	TGTGCCAGCAGCTTGTGGACTAGCGGGGGGAGAGAGACCCAGTACTTC
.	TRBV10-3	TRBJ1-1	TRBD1	CAISEVQGRSTEAFF	TGTGCCATCAGTGAAGTACAGGGGCGTTCCACTGAAGCTTTCTTT
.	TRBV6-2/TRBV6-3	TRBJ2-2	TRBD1	CASSYSPGQGWTGELFF	TGTGCCAGCAGTTATAGTCCGGGACAGGGGTGGACCGGGGAGCTGTTTTTT
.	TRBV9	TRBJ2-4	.	CASSPESHGNIQYF	TGTGCCAGCAGCCCTGAGAGCCACGGAAACATTCAGTACTTC
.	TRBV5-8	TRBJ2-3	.	CASSRTTPDTQYF	TGTGCCAGCAGCCGAACTACCCCCGATACGCAGTATTTT
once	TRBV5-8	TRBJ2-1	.	CASSADGAYNEQFF	TGTGCCAGCAGCGCGGACGGGGCCTACAATGAGCAGTTCTTC
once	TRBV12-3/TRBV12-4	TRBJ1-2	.	CASSLQSNYGYTF	TGTGCCAGCAGTTTACAGTCTAACTATGGCTACACCTTC
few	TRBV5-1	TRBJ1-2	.	CASSVDRPEVDGYTF	TGCGCCAGCAGCGTAGACAGGCCAGAAGTCGATGGCTACACCTTC
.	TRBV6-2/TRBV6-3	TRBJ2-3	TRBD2	CASSSRLATSTDTQYF	TGTGCCAGCAGTTCCCGACTAGCGACTAGCACAGATACGCAGTATTTT
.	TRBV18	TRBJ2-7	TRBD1	CASSPDREANEQYF	TGTGCCAGCTCACCGGACAGGGAAGCTAACGAGCAGTACTTC
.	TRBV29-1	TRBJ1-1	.	CNVEQGLNTEAFF	TGCAACGTTGAACAGGGATTGAACACTGAAGCTTTCTTT
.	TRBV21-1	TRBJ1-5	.	CASSSTGRGQPQHF	TGTGCCAGCAGCAGTACGGGCCGGGGTCAGCCCCAGCATTTT
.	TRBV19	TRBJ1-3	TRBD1	CASSTGGGGNTIYF	TGTGCCAGTAGCACAGGGGGCGGTGGAAACACCATATATTTT
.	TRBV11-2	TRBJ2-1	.	CASSLGGFSSNEQFF	TGTGCCAGCAGCTTAGGAGGGTTCAGTAGCAATGAGCAGTTCTTC
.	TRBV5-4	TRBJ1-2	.	CASSPQAPGGSYGYTF	TGTGCCAGCAGCCCTCAGGCCCCCGGTGGGAGCTATGGCTACACCTTC
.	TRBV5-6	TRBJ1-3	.	CASSSGTGGANSGNTIYF	TGTGCCAGCAGCTCCGGGACGGGGGGAGCTAACTCTGGAAACACCATATATTTT
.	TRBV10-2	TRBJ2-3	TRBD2	CASSVLAGGTDTQYF	TGCGCCAGCAGTGTTCTAGCGGGGGGCACAGATACGCAGTATTTT
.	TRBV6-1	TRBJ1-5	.	CASSEGTIYSNSNQPQHF	TGTGCCAGCAGTGAAGGAACCATATACAGTAATAGCAATCAGCCCCAGCATTTT
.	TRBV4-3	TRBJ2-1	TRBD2	CASSQGGERRGVYNEQFF	TGCGCCAGCAGCCAAGGCGGTGAAAGGCGGGGGGTGTACAATGAGCAGTTCTTC
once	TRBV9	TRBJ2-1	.	CASSYLEGEQFF	TGTGCCAGCAGCTACCTAGAGGGCGAGCAGTTCTTC
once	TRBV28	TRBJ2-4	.	CASSSPGLLLAKNIQYF	TGTGCCAGCAGTTCGCCGGGACTCTTACTAGCCAAAAACATTCAGTACTTC
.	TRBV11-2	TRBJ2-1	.	CASSFPTLKTNEQFF	TGTGCCAGCAGCTTTCCTACCCTTAAAACCAATGAGCAGTTCTTC
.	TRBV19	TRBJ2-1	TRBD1	CASSIRGQGYNEQFF	TGTGCCAGTAGTATTCGCGGACAGGGGTACAATGAGCAGTTCTTC
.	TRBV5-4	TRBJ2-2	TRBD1	CASSIPGQGVGELFF	TGTGCCAGCAGCATCCCGGGACAGGGGGTCGGGGAGCTGTTTTTT
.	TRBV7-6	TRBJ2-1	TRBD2	CASSLSGPGLSSNEQFF	TGTGCCAGCAGCCTTAGCGGGCCAGGGCTCTCTAGTAATGAGCAGTTCTTC
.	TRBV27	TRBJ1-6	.	CASSPALGRGSPLHF	TGTGCCAGCAGTCCCGCCCTGGGGAGAGGCTCACCCCTCCACTTT
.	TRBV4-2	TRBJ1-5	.	CASSQDFRGGQPQHF	TGTGCCAGCAGCCAAGATTTCAGGGGCGGTCAGCCCCAGCATTTT